This T cell receptor (beta chain) was found in a study of T cells after yellow fever vaccination. Notes on the study in general: In post-booster samples, most primary-vaccination clones reappeared (under 98% CD4, 88% CD8).

TCRdb passed the 5' RACE reads through MiXCR, listing each CDR3 protein once. The sample holds roughly 310,000 distinct CDR3 sequences, around 3.6% seen once. This clonotype was detected many times. As yet, its antigen is unknown. This CDR3 has 13 amino acids. Trimming removed 3 bases at V and 4 bases at J, with 9 bases between. Germline V gene data show CDR1 as SEHNR and CDR2 as FQNEAQ (reference sequence). The chain joins TRBV7-9 to TRBJ1-1; unclear D gene. This specimen was PBMCs, taken on the day of the yellow fever booster vaccination. The receptor comes from a man aged 18 to 30 who received the YFV17D yellow fever vaccine. The CDR3 loop is CASSLTKGTEAFF. The CDR3 region has the DNA TGTGCCAGCAGCTTGACCAAAGGCACTGAAGCTTTCTTT.